This TCR beta chain was retrieved from a study of T cells in Graves' hyperthyroidism and ophthalmopathy. Study background: Upon initial diagnosis and before any treatment, peripheral blood was collected.

Graves' hyperthyroidism without ophthalmopathy progression within 18 months was termed stable. Diagnosing involved the use of clinical symptoms, serum thyroxine and TRAb, thyroid ultrasound and orbital computed tomography. Study-level points and caveats: The model forecast ophthalmopathy, anticipating it by a median roughly 6.3 months before onset.

J gave up 6 bases and V 1 base, and 6 bases lay outside the gene matches. Germline loops: CDR1 SGHTA, CDR2 FQGNSA. The length of the CDR3 is 15 residues. Template material for amplifying TCR beta CDR3 regions consisted of RNA transcripts. HTBI primers drove first-round RT-PCR of the TCR CDR3. TCRdb used MiXCR to reprocess the multiplex PCR reads, holding one entry per CDR3 protein. Of over 300,000 distinct CDR3 sequences in the sample, roughly 13% are singletons; the top ten hold approximately 10%. This clonotype has ten or more counts. Antigen unknown. Sequenced: blood. This TCR was sampled from a woman aged 55-70 years with Graves' hyperthyroidism. J is TRBJ2-7 and V is TRBV7-2, with 10 bases fitting TRBD1. For the CDR3, the DNA is TGTGCCAGCAGCTTAGTTTGGGACAGGGGCTCCGAGCAGTACTTC. This gives the protein CASSLVWDRGSEQYF.